This record looks at one TCR beta chain sequence and its context. CDR3 length: 16 amino acids. Only in-frame clones appear in the TCRdb table, and some are missing; sequencing was by immunoSEQ multiplex PCR. The sample consists of some 14,000 clones, about nine tenths of them appearing once. This sample is part of a study of somatic mutations in cytotoxic T cells in rheumatoid arthritis. Positive selection using magnetic beads isolated the CD4+ and CD8+ cells (purity was checked by flow cytometry). The sample taken for sequencing was CD4+ T cells sorted from blood. This TCR derives from a man aged 65 to 85 with rheumatoid arthritis. V usage is TRBV21-1 and J usage is TRBJ2-2; the DNA was not used to check the table's D call, TRBD2. TRBV21-1 is a recognized pseudogene. The CDR3: CASSKGERGCTGELFF. The CDR3 nucleotides are TGTGCCAGCAGCAAAGGCGAGCGGGGGTGCACCGGGGAGCTGTTTTTT.